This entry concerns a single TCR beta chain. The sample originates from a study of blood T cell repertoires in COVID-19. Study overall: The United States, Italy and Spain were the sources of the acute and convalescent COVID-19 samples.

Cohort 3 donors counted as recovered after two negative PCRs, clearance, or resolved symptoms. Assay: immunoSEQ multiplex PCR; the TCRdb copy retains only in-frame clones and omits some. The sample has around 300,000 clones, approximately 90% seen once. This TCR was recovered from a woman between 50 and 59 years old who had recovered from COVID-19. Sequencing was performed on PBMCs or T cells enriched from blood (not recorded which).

The CDR3 spells CASSKPGTGGEQYF. The CDR3 coding sequence is TGTGCCAGCAGTAAACCCGGGACAGGGGGCGAGCAGTACTTC. V is TRBV6-2 or TRBV6-3 and J is TRBJ2-7; 11 positions agree with TRBD1. This CDR3 spans 14 amino acids. V lost 5 bases, J lost 6 bases, and 6 bases stayed unmatched. Germline V gene data show CDR1 as MNHEY and CDR2 as SVGEGT.